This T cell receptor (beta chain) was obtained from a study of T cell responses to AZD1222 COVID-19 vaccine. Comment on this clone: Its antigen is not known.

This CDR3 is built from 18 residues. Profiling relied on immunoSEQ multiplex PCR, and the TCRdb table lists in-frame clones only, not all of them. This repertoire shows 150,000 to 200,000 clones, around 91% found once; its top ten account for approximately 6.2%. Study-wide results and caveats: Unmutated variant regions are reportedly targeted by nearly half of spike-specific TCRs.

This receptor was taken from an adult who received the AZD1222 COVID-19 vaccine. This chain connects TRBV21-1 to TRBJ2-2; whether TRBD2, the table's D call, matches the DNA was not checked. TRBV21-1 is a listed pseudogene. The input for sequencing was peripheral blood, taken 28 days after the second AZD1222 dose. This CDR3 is CASSKNQGLAGKAGELFF. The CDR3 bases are TGTGCCAGCAGCAAAAACCAGGGACTAGCGGGGAAGGCCGGGGAGCTGTTTTTT.